This is a list of T cell receptor beta chains from one sample in a study of blood T cell repertoires in COVID-19. Here immunoSEQ multiplex PCR was the method, and the copy in TCRdb shows in-frame clones only, minus some. The sample consists of roughly 440,000 clones, about 91% of them appearing once. The sample consisted of peripheral blood. These receptor sequences come from a woman aged 50 to 65 with COVID-19, enrolled during active disease. The CDR3 runs from the conserved cysteine through the conserved F or W. The D gene is left open where the match is weak. Clone size is shown for a subset of rows, as once, few, many or a class of expanded clone.

J gene	D gene	V gene	clone size	CDR3 DNA	CDR3 protein
TRBJ2-7	TRBD1	TRBV12-5	.	TGTGCTAGCGGACTGGACAGGAAGGAGCAGTACTTC	CASGLDRKEQYF
TRBJ2-5	TRBD2	TRBV4-1	.	TGCGCCAGCAGCAACAGTTTCGGGACTAGCGGGGGGCGAATTCTAGAGACCCAGTACTTC	CASSNSFGTSGGRILETQYF
TRBJ1-2	.	TRBV4-1	.	TGCGCCAGCAGCGCCGATCGGGGGAACTATGGCTACACCTTC	CASSADRGNYGYTF
TRBJ1-2	TRBD1	TRBV5-1	few	TGCGCCAGCAGCTCGGGGGGACAGGGACTTTATGGCTACACCTTC	CASSSGGQGLYGYTF
TRBJ1-1	.	TRBV6-5	.	TGTGCCAGCAGTTACTCGGCTAGGGGAAAAAACACTGAAGCTTTCTTT	CASSYSARGKNTEAFF
TRBJ2-1	TRBD1	TRBV29-1	few	TGCAGCGTTGAAACCACCGGGACAGGCCTAATCTTC	CSVETTGTGLIF
TRBJ1-2	.	TRBV4-2	.	TGTGCCAGCAGCCAAGATCCAGCGCGTGGCTACACCTTC	CASSQDPARGYTF
TRBJ1-1	.	TRBV28	.	TGTGCCAGCAGACCTACTACAGGGAAGGGGACTGAAGCTTTCTTT	CASRPTTGKGTEAFF
TRBJ1-1	TRBD1	TRBV5-1	few	TGCGCCAGCAGCTCCGGGACAGGGGGCTTTGACACTGAAGCTTTCTTT	CASSSGTGGFDTEAFF
TRBJ1-5	.	TRBV5-1	few	TGCGCCAGCAGCTCCGGAGACAGCTCCAATCAGCCCCAGCATTTT	CASSSGDSSNQPQHF
TRBJ1-1	TRBD1	TRBV28	.	TGTGCCAGCAGTTTCTTAAGGACAGGGGCTACGAACACTGAAGCTTTCTTT	CASSFLRTGATNTEAFF
TRBJ1-1	TRBD1	TRBV4-1	few	TGCGCCAGCAGCCACCCCAGGGGGCCTGAAGCTTTCTTT	CASSHPRGPEAFF
TRBJ2-3	TRBD2	TRBV9	.	TGTGCCAGCAGCCTCTCGGGGGGGCGACCAGATACGCAGTATTTT	CASSLSGGRPDTQYF
TRBJ2-7	.	TRBV18	.	TGTGCCAGCTCAATCCGGGTCCTTCCCTACGAGCAGTACTTC	CASSIRVLPYEQYF
TRBJ1-2	TRBD1	TRBV19	.	TGTGCCAGTAGTGTCGACAGGGATCGGGTTTATGGCTACACCTTC	CASSVDRDRVYGYTF
TRBJ1-2	.	TRBV10-1	.	TGCGCCAGCAGTGAAGGCAGGGGATATGGCTACACCTTC	CASSEGRGYGYTF
TRBJ2-7	.	TRBV27	.	TGTGCCAGCAGGTCGAAGAGGGGAGGTGGCGGGCAGTACTTC	CASRSKRGGGGQYF
TRBJ1-2	.	TRBV6-5	.	TGTGCCGGAACGGGGGGGGTGGCCCCGGCCACCTTC	CAGTGGVAPATF
TRBJ2-1	TRBD2	TRBV27	.	TGTGCCAGCAGTTATAATTCCCTTCCAGCGGGGGGCCACTACAATGAGCAGTTCTTC	CASSYNSLPAGGHYNEQFF
TRBJ2-3	.	TRBV11-1	.	TGTGCCAGCAGACTTTCCCGGGACTCGCCCACAGGTTATTTT	CASRLSRDSPTGYF
TRBJ1-6	.	TRBV6-5	.	TGTGCAACCGGGGGGGGTGGATCACCCCTCCACTTT	CATGGGGSPLHF
TRBJ1-1	TRBD1	TRBV2	once	TGTGCCAGCAGGTCAGGGGGCCCCACTGAAGCTTTCTTT	CASRSGGPTEAFF
TRBJ1-1	.	TRBV7-9	.	TGTGCCAGCAGCTTAAGTTATGGCGGGAGCACTGAAGCTTTCTTT	CASSLSYGGSTEAFF
TRBJ2-7	.	TRBV6-6	.	TGTGCCAGCAGTACCGAAGCGCTTGGCTACGAGCAGTACTTC	CASSTEALGYEQYF
TRBJ1-1	.	TRBV21-1	.	TGCGCCAGCAGCACACTAAGGGCGGGGGGTGAAGCTTTCTTT	CASSTLRAGGEAFF
TRBJ2-2	TRBD2	TRBV7-2	.	TGTGCCAGCAGGAAACGGACTAGCGGGGGGGCCGGGGAGCTGTTTTTT	CASRKRTSGGAGELFF
TRBJ1-4	.	TRBV7-2	.	TGTGCCAGCAGCGAAAGTGGCGAAAAACTGTTTTTT	CASSESGEKLFF
TRBJ1-1	.	TRBV3-1/TRBV3-2	.	TGTGCCAGCAGCCAAGCGTCAGGGGACACTGAAGCTTTCTTT	CASSQASGDTEAFF
TRBJ1-4	TRBD1	TRBV18	.	TGTGCCAGCCATAGACAGGGCGATCCAGCTAATGAAAAACTGTTTTTT	CASHRQGDPANEKLFF
TRBJ2-1	TRBD2	TRBV27	.	TGTGCCAGCAGTTGGAGCGGGGGCCCCTCCCAGCAGTTCTTC	CASSWSGGPSQQFF
TRBJ1-5	TRBD1	TRBV19	.	TGTGCCAGTAGTAAGGACAGGGGCAATCAGCCCCAGCATTTT	CASSKDRGNQPQHF
TRBJ1-5	.	TRBV6-5	.	TGTGCCAGCAGTTACAGAGGGAGCAATCAGCCCCAGCATTTT	CASSYRGSNQPQHF
TRBJ2-1	TRBD2	TRBV10-1	.	TGCGCCAGCAGCCAGAGCGGGACTAGCCGAGAGAAGTTCTTC	CASSQSGTSREKFF
TRBJ2-7	TRBD1	TRBV5-4	.	TGTGCCAGCAGCTTAACGGACAGGGGGACCGAGCAGTACTTC	CASSLTDRGTEQYF
TRBJ1-2	TRBD1	TRBV5-4	.	TGTGCCAGCAGTTCCGGACAGGGGGTACACTATGGCTACACCTTC	CASSSGQGVHYGYTF
TRBJ2-7	TRBD1	TRBV9	.	TGTGCCAGCAGCTCCCGACAGGGGCGCTACGAGCAGTACTTC	CASSSRQGRYEQYF
TRBJ1-1	.	TRBV19	.	TGTGCCAGTAGTACCCTTTTAAGGGGGAGCACTGAAGCTTTCTTT	CASSTLLRGSTEAFF
TRBJ1-6	TRBD1	TRBV7-8	.	TGTGCCAGCAGCCCTCAGACAGGGGGCTTGTATTCCTATAATTCACCCCTCCACTTT	CASSPQTGGLYSYNSPLHF
TRBJ2-2	TRBD1	TRBV2	.	TGTGCCAGCAGTAGGGGACAGGGACGGACCGGGGAGCTGTTTTTT	CASSRGQGRTGELFF
TRBJ2-2	.	TRBV2	.	TGTGCCAGCTGTGACGTCGGTAGAGGTTTCGCCGGGGAGCTGTTTTTT	CASCDVGRGFAGELFF
TRBJ2-1	.	TRBV19	.	TGTGCCAGTAGTATATTCGGGAGCTTCCACAATGAGCAGTTCTTC	CASSIFGSFHNEQFF
TRBJ2-7	.	TRBV5-4	.	TGTGCCAGCAGCTCCCCGATGGGCAACGACGAGCAGTACTTC	CASSSPMGNDEQYF
TRBJ1-1	.	TRBV5-5	once	TGTGCCAGCAGGGGGACGGGGGACACTGAAGCTTTCTTT	CASRGTGDTEAFF
TRBJ2-7	TRBD1	TRBV6-5	.	TGTGCCAGCAGCCGAATGACAGGGGGCATTTACGAGCAGTACTTC	CASSRMTGGIYEQYF
TRBJ1-6	TRBD1	TRBV19	.	TGTGCCAGTAGCCACACAGGGGGCGAATCACCCCTCCACTTT	CASSHTGGESPLHF
TRBJ1-4	.	TRBV5-1	.	TGCGCCAGCAGCCCTCTCGGACCGCCAGGGGATGAAAAACTGTTTTTT	CASSPLGPPGDEKLFF
TRBJ1-4	.	TRBV7-9	once	TGTGCCAGCAGCTCCCTGGGCGGGCTGTTTTTT	CASSSLGGLFF
TRBJ2-5	TRBD2	TRBV5-1	.	TGCGCCAGCAGCCCCGCGGCGGGGGTCGAAGAGACCCAGTACTTC	CASSPAAGVEETQYF